These 11 T cell receptor beta chains came from one sample sequenced in a study of shared clonotypes between healthy human individuals. The method was immunoSEQ multiplex PCR; TCRdb's version includes in-frame clones alone and lacks a portion of them. The repertoire holds roughly 680,000 clones, with over 55% as singletons. The sequenced material came from memory CD4+ T cells sorted from blood. Subset: CD45RA-negative fraction. The receptor set was obtained from a woman aged 25 to 39 in good health.

The J gene is TRBJ1-4, the V gene TRBV10-3; 9 nucleotides agree with TRBD1. With V trimmed by 2 bases and J by 7 bases, 8 bases remained unmatched. The CDR3 spans 16 residues. From germline, CDR1 is ENHRY and CDR2 SYGVKD. The CDR3 spells CAISEQQQGAGEKLFF. The CDR3 DNA follows: TGTGCCATCAGTGAGCAGCAACAGGGGGCGGGTGAAAAACTGTTTTTT.

This clone was detected only once. The chain combines TRBV28 with TRBJ1-2, with 7 bases identical to TRBD1. J lost 4 bases, V lost 2 bases, and 13 bases had no gene match. The CDR3 is 17 amino acids. CDR1 and CDR2 from the germline V gene are MDHEN and SYDVKM. CDR3 nucleotide sequence: TGTGCCAGCAGTTTACCCACAGGGGACCTAATCGGCTATGGCTACACCTTC. It translates to CASSLPTGDLIGYGYTF.

This clone was counted between two and nine times. The rearrangement joins TRBV4-1 to TRBJ1-5; D not resolved. The CDR3 runs to 13 residues. Germline V lookup: CDR1 MGHRA, CDR2 YSYEKL. Trimming took off 0 bases at V and 7 bases at J, with 7 bases between the two ends. CDR3 DNA sequence: TGCGCCAGCAGCCAAGATCGGGAGCAGCCCCAGCATTTT. Translating gives CASSQDREQPQHF.

V gene TRBV10-1 combines with J gene TRBJ2-7, with 8 positions matching TRBD2. CDR3 size: 14 residues. Germline V lookup: CDR1 WNHNN, CDR2 SYGVQD (reference sequence). Losses at the gene ends were 8 bases for V and 2 bases for J; bases not matched to a gene: 8. CDR3 nucleotides: TGCGCCAGCGGATTTAGCGGGACCCCCTACGAGCAGTACTTC. As protein: CASGFSGTPYEQYF.

Only one count was recorded for this clone. The J gene is TRBJ2-7, the V gene TRBV5-8; D unresolved. This CDR3 has 15 amino acids. V gave up 0 bases and J gave up 4 bases, with 14 bases separating them. Germline V gene lookup returns CDR1 SGHTS and CDR2 YDEGEE. The CDR3 loop reads CASSLDGRGSYEQYF. CDR3 bases: TGTGCCAGCAGCTTGGATGGTCGTGGATCGTACGAGCAGTACTTC.

The chain carries TRBV19 and TRBJ1-5; D is uncertain. V was trimmed by 4 bases and J by 0 bases, leaving 7 bases between them. Per germline, CDR1 LNHDA and CDR2 SQIVND (reference sequence). The length of the CDR3 is 14 residues. In nucleotides, the CDR3 is TGTGCCAGTAGTACGGATACTAGCAATCAGCCCCAGCATTTT. This encodes CASSTDTSNQPQHF.

The chain links TRBV7-9 to TRBJ1-5; 8 bases are a match to TRBD1. V shed 1 base and J 8 bases; nucleotides not matched to a gene: 7. The CDR3 totals 15 residues. CDR1 SEHNR and CDR2 FQNEAQ come from the germline V gene (reference sequence). The CDR3 sequence is CASSLGTGSEEPQHF. CDR3 nucleotides: TGTGCCAGCAGCTTAGGGACAGGGAGCGAGGAGCCCCAGCATTTT.

This clone came up a few times. This chain links TRBV11-2 with TRBJ2-1, with D unresolved. Germline V gene lookup returns CDR1 SGHAT and CDR2 FQNNGV. This CDR3 has 16 residues. V was trimmed by 5 bases and J by 7 bases, leaving 21 bases between them. For the CDR3, the DNA is TGTGCCAGCAGCACCCGAACGAGGCAGAGCCCTAATGAGCAGTTCTTC. Amino acid sequence: CASSTRTRQSPNEQFF.

This clone occurred many times. This rearrangement joins TRBV15 to TRBJ1-2; D ambiguous. This CDR3 has 14 amino acids. Trimming shortened V by 0 bases and J by 4 bases, and 9 bases separated the two germline ends. Germline values: CDR1 LNHNV, CDR2 YYDKDF (reference sequence). CDR3 in amino acids: CATSRDSGTYGYTF. CDR3 DNA sequence: TGTGCCACCAGCAGAGATTCGGGCACCTATGGCTACACCTTC.

The chain recombines TRBV5-6 with TRBJ1-2, with D hard to call. The V and J ends lost 0 bases and 4 bases respectively, with 16 bases between them. CDR1 and CDR2 from the germline V gene are SGHDT and YYEEEE. The length of the CDR3 is 16 residues. The CDR3 DNA is TGTGCCAGCAGCTTGGATTGGCGCTTGAGTGGCTATGGCTACACCTTC. Translation: CASSLDWRLSGYGYTF.

CDR3 nucleotides: TGTGCCGTGGCGAAGTCCCACAATCAGCCCCAGCATTTT. It translates to CAVAKSHNQPQHF. The chain is built from TRBV19 and TRBJ1-5; D is undetermined. CDR1 and CDR2 (germline): LNHDA, SQIVND (reference sequence). This CDR3 has 13 amino acids. Trimming took 11 bases from V and 3 from J, leaving 14 bases between them.